This T cell receptor beta chain was captured in a study of blood T cell repertoires in COVID-19. For the study at large: From the United States, Italy and Spain came samples of acute and convalescent COVID-19. The cDNA or gDNA used as material had been derived from T cells, B-cell-depleted T cells, or PBMCs.

This clone has only one observation. The CDR3 runs 14 residues. Germline assignment: CDR1 MGHDK and CDR2 SYGVNS. The V gene end was trimmed by 3 bases and the J gene end by 4 bases; junction bases not matched to a gene: 2. In the authors' workflow: Amplification of reference gene primers was used by the study to estimate nucleated cell counts. The repertoire was sequenced with immunoSEQ multiplex PCR; TCRdb's copy has only in-frame clones and lacks some. Clonal size and the V and J genes are those of that table, whereas D and trimming came from the DNA. The sample lists about 75,000 clones, approximately 85% seen once, with about 5% in the top ten.

The origin of this receptor is a woman older than 75 with active or convalescent COVID-19. Sequencing input: peripheral blood. The chain links TRBV25-1 to TRBJ1-3; 8 positions match TRBD1. This CDR3 is CASSDRGLGNTIYF. The CDR3 DNA follows: TGTGCCAGCAGTGACAGGGGGCTCGGAAACACCATATATTTT.